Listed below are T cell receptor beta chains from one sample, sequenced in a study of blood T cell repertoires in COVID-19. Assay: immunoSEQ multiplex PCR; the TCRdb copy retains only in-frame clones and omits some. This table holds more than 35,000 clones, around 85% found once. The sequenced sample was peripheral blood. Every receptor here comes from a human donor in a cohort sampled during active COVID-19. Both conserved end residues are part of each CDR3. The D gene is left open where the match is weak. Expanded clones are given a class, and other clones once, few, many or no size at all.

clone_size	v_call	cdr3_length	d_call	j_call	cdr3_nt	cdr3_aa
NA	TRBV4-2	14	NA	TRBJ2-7	TGTGCCAGCAGCCAAGAAGCCTCCACCTACGAGCAGTACTTC	CASSQEASTYEQYF
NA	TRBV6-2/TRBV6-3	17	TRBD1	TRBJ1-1	TGTGCCAGCAGTTACGACAGGGCGGGTAGTATGAACACTGAAGCTTTCTTT	CASSYDRAGSMNTEAFF
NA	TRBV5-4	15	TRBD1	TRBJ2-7	TGTGCCAGCAGCGTTGCCGGGACAGGTTGGTACGAGCAGTACTTC	CASSVAGTGWYEQYF
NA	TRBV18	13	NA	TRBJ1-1	TGTGCCAGCTCACCTTCTAGGGAGACTGAAGCTTTCTTT	CASSPSRETEAFF
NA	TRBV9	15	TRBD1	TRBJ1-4	TGTGCCAGCAGCGCACGGGACAGGGGGAATGAAAAACTGTTTTTT	CASSARDRGNEKLFF
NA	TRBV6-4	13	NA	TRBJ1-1	TGTGCCAGCAGTGAACAGCCAAACACTGAAGCTTTCTTT	CASSEQPNTEAFF
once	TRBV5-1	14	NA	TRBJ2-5	TGCGCCAGCAGCACGCCGACTAGTCAAGAGACCCAGTACTTC	CASSTPTSQETQYF
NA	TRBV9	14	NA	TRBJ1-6	TGTGCCAGCAGCGTAGATCCAAATAATTCACCCCTCCACTTT	CASSVDPNNSPLHF
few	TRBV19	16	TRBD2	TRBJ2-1	TGTGCCAGTGGCTATAGCGGGAGTACCTCCTACAATGAGCAGTTCTTC	CASGYSGSTSYNEQFF
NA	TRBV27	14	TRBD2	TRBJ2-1	TGTGCCAGCAGTATCCTAGCGGGGGTCAATGAGCAGTTCTTC	CASSILAGVNEQFF
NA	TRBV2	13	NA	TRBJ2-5	TGTGCCAGCCGACAGGACTGGGCAGAGACCCAGTACTTC	CASRQDWAETQYF
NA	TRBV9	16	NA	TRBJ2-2	TGTGCCAGCACCACGAGGGGGGGCGCTAACACCGGGGAGCTGTTTTTT	CASTTRGGANTGELFF
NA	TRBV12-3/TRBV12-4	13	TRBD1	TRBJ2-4	TGTGCCAGCAGTAGGACAGGGCTCAGCATTCAGTACTTC	CASSRTGLSIQYF
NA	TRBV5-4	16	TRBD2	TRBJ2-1	TGTGCCAGCAGCCTAGCGGGAGGGGGCTCCTACAATGAGCAGTTCTTC	CASSLAGGGSYNEQFF
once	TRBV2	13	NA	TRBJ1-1	TGTGCCAGCAGTCTACGACAGTACACTGAAGCTTTCTTT	CASSLRQYTEAFF
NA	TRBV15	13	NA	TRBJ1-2	TGTGCCACCATGAGGGACGGGGGTTATGGCTACACCTTC	CATMRDGGYGYTF
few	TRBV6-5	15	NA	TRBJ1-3	TGTGCCAGCAGTCTCGGGGGGCGATCTGGAAACACCATATATTTT	CASSLGGRSGNTIYF
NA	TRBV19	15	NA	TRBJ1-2	TGTGCCAGTAGTATAGGACAGCTGAAAGATTATGGCTACACCTTC	CASSIGQLKDYGYTF
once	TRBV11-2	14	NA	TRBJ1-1	TGTGCCAGCAGCTCGACACAGGGTGTGACTGAAGCTTTCTTT	CASSSTQGVTEAFF
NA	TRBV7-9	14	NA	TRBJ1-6	TGTGCCAGCAGCACGTCTGACACCGATTCACCCCTCCACTTT	CASSTSDTDSPLHF
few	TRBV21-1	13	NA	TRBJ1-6	TGTGCCAGCCCAATCGACAGGGACTCACCCCTCCACTTT	CASPIDRDSPLHF
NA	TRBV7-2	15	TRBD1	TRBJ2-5	TGTGCCAGCAGCTTATTGACAGGGGGCAGGGAGACCCAGTACTTC	CASSLLTGGRETQYF
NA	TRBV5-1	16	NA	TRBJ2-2	TGCGCCAGCAAACGAATATCAGGGGACTATAACGGGGAGCTGTTTTTT	CASKRISGDYNGELFF
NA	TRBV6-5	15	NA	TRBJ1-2	TGTGCCAGCAGTTACTCGGGTACAGGGCTCTATGGCTACACCTTC	CASSYSGTGLYGYTF
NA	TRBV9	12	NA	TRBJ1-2	TGTGCCAGCAGCGTGCCGGGGGATGGCTACACCTTC	CASSVPGDGYTF
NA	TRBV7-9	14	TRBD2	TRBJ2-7	TGTGCCAGCAGCCGACTAGCGGGAGCGTACGAGCAGTACTTC	CASSRLAGAYEQYF
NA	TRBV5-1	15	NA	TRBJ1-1	TGCGCCAGCAGCTTGGGCGCTTGGGGGGGCACTGAAGCTTTCTTT	CASSLGAWGGTEAFF
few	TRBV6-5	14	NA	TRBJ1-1	TGTGCCAGCAGACAGAGACAGCAGAACACTGAAGCTTTCTTT	CASRQRQQNTEAFF
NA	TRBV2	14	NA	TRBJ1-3	TGTGCCAGCAGAGCTCGAAGCTCTGGAAACACCATATATTTT	CASRARSSGNTIYF
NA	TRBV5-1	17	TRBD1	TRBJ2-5	TGCGCCAGCGTCCTGGGACAGGTCGCTGGGGGCCAAGAGACCCAGTACTTC	CASVLGQVAGGQETQYF
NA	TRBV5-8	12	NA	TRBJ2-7	TGTGCCAGCAGCTTCCTCTCCTACGAGCAGTACTTC	CASSFLSYEQYF
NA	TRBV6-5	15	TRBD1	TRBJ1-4	TGTGCCAGCAGTTACTCAACAGGGGAAGGTGAAAAACTGTTTTTT	CASSYSTGEGEKLFF
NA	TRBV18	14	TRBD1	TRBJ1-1	TGTGCCAGCTCAACAGGGGGCGAGAACACTGAAGCTTTCTTT	CASSTGGENTEAFF
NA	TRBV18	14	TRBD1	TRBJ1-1	TGTGCCAGCTCACCGTCAGGGGGCGGCACTGAAGCTTTCTTT	CASSPSGGGTEAFF
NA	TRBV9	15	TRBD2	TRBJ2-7	TGTGCCAGCAGCCCCAGGGGGACTAGCGCATACGAGCAGTACTTC	CASSPRGTSAYEQYF